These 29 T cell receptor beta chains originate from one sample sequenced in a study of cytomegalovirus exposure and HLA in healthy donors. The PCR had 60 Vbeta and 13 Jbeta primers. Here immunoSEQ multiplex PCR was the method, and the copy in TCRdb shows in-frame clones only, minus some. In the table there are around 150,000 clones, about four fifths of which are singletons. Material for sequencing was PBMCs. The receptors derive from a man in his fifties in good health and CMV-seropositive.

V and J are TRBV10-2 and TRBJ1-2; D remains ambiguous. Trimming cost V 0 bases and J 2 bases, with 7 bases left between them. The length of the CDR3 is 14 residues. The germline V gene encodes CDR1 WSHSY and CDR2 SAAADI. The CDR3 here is CASSESRGNYGYTF. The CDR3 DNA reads TGCGCCAGCAGTGAGTCGAGAGGGAACTATGGCTACACCTTC.

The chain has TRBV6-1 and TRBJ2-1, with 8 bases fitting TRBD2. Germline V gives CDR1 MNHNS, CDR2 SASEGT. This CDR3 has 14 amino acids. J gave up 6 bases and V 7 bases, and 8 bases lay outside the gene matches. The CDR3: CASTPGAGGNEQFF. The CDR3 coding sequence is TGTGCCAGCACCCCCGGGGCGGGGGGCAATGAGCAGTTCTTC.

CDR3 in amino acids: CASGQGNRETQYF. As DNA, the CDR3 is TGTGCCAGCGGACAGGGAAATAGGGAGACCCAGTACTTC. V usage is TRBV27 and J usage is TRBJ2-5, with 8 bases fitting TRBD1. V shed 8 bases, J shed 5 bases, and the junction held 7 bases outside the gene matches. The CDR3 length is 13 residues. CDR1 and CDR2 (germline): MNHEY, SMNVEV (reference sequence).

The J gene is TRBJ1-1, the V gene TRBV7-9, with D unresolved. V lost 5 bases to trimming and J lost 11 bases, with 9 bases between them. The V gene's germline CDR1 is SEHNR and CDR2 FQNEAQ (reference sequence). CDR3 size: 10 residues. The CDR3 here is CASSPLRAFF. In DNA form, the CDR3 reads TGTGCCAGCAGCCCCTTGAGGGCTTTCTTT.

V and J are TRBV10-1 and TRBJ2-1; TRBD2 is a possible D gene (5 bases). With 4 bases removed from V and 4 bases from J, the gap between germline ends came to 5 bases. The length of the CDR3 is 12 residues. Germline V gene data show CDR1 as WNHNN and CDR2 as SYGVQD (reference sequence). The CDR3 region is CASSAGYNEQFF. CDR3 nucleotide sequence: TGCGCCAGCAGTGCGGGATACAATGAGCAGTTCTTC.

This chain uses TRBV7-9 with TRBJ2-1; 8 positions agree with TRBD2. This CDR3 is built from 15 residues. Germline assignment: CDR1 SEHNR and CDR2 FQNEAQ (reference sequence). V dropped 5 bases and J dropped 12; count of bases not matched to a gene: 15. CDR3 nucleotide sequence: TGTGCCAGCAGCCCCCTGGCGGGAAGCGGGAGCGGGCAGTTCTTC. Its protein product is CASSPLAGSGSGQFF.

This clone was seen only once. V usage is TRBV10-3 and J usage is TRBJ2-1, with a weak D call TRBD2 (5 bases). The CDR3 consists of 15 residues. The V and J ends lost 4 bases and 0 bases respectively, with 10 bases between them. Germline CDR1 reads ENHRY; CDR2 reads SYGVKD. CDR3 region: CAISAGKSSYNEQFF. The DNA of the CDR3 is TGTGCCATCAGTGCGGGGAAGAGCTCCTACAATGAGCAGTTCTTC.

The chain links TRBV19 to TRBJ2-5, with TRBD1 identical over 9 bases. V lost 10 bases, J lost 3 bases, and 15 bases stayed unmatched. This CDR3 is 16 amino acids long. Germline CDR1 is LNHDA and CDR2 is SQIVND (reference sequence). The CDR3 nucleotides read TGTGCCACCTCGTCTAGAGGACAGGGGCGGGAAGAGACCCAGTACTTC. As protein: CATSSRGQGREETQYF.

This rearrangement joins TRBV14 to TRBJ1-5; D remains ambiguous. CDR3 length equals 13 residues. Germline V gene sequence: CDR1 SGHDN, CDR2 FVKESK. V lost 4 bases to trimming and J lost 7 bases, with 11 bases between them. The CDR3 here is CASSLNLDQPQHF. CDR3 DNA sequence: TGTGCCAGCAGCCTAAACCTAGACCAGCCCCAGCATTTT. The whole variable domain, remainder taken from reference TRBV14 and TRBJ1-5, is EAGVTQFPSHSVIEKGQTVTLRCDPISGHDNLYWYRRVMGKEIKFLLHFVKESKQDESGMPNNRFLAERTGGTYSTLKVQPAELEDSGVYFCASSLNLDQPQHFGDGTRLSIL.

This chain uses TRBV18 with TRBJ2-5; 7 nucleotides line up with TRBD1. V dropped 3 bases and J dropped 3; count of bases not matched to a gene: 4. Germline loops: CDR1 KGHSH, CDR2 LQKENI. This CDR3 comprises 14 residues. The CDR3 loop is CASSPETGEETQYF. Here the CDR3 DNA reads TGTGCCAGCTCACCCGAAACAGGGGAAGAGACCCAGTACTTC.

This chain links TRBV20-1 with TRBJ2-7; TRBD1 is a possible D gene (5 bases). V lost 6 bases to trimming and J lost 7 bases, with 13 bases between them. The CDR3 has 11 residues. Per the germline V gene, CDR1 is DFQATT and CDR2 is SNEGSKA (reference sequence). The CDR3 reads CSAQRGSEQYF. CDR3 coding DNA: TGCAGTGCACAAAGGGGCTCGGAGCAGTACTTC.

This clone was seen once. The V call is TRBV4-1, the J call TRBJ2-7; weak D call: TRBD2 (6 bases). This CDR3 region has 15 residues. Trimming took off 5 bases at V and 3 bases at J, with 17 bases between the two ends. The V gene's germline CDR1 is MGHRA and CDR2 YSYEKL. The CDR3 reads CASSTRDSKNYEQYF. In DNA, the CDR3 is TGCGCCAGCAGCACCCGGGACTCGAAAAACTACGAGCAGTACTTC.

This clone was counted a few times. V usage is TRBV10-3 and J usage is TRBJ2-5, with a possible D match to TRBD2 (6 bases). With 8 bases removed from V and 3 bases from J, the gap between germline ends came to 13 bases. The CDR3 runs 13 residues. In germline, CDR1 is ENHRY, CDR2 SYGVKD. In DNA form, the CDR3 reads TGTGCCATCGGAGGGGATACTAAAGAGACCCAGTACTTC. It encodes CAIGGDTKETQYF.

This CDR3 reads CASTLSAGIYNEQFF. The CDR3 DNA reads TGTGCCAGCACCCTGTCAGCGGGGATATACAATGAGCAGTTCTTC. The rearrangement links TRBV7-9 to TRBJ2-1, with 7 bases fitting TRBD2. Per the germline V gene, CDR1 is SEHNR and CDR2 is FQNEAQ (reference sequence). Losses at the gene ends were 7 bases for V and 4 bases for J; bases not matched to a gene: 10. The CDR3 runs 15 residues.

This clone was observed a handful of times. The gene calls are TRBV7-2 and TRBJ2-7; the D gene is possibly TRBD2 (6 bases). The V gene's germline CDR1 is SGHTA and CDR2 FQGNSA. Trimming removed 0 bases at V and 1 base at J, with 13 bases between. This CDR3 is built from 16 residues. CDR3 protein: CASSLAGGWGSYEQYF. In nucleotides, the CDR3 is TGTGCCAGCAGCTTAGCGGGGGGATGGGGATCCTACGAGCAGTACTTC.

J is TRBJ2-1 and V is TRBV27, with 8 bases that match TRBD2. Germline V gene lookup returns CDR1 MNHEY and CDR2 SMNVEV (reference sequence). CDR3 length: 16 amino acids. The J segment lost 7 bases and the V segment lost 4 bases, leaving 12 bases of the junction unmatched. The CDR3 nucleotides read TGTGCCAGCAGTTCGTCCCCAAGCGGGAGAAGGAATGAGCAGTTCTTC. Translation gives CASSSSPSGRRNEQFF.

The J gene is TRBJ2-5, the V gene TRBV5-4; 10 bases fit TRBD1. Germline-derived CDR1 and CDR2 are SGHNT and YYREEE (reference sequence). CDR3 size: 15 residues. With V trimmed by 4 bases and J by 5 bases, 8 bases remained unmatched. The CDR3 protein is CASSVPGQGWETQYF. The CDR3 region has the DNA TGTGCCAGCAGCGTACCGGGACAGGGGTGGGAGACCCAGTACTTC. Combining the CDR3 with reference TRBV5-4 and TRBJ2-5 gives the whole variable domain ETGVTQSPTHLIKTRGQQVTLRCSSQSGHNTVSWYQQALGQGPQFIFQYYREEENGRGNFPPRFSGLQFPNYSSELNVNALELDDSALYLCASSVPGQGWETQYFGPGTRLLVL.

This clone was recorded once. CDR3 sequence reads: CASSLTPRTGELFF. The CDR3 DNA sequence: TGTGCCAGCAGCTTAACTCCCAGAACCGGGGAGCTGTTTTTT. The rearrangement links TRBV7-3 to TRBJ2-2; D is undetermined. This CDR3 has 14 residues. Germline CDR1 and CDR2: SGHTA and FQGTGA. V lost 0 bases, J lost 5 bases, and 7 bases lay in between.

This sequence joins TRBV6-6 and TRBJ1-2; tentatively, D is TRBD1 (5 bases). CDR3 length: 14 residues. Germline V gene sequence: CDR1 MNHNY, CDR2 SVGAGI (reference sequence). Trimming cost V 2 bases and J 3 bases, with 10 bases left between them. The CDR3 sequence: CASSYVGGDYGYTF. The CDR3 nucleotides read TGTGCCAGCAGTTACGTGGGAGGGGACTATGGCTACACCTTC.

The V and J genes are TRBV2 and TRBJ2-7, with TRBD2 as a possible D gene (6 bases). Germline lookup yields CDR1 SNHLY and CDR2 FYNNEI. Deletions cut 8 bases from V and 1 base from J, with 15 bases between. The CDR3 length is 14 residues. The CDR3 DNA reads TGTGCCAGCTCCTTCAGCGGGTTGTCCTACGAGCAGTACTTC. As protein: CASSFSGLSYEQYF.

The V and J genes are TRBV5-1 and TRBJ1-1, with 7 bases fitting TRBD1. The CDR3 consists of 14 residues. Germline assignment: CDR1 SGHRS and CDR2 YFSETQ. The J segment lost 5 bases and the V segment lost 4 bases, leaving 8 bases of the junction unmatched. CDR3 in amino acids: CASSTGTVETEAFF. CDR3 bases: TGCGCCAGCAGCACCGGGACAGTCGAAACTGAAGCTTTCTTT.

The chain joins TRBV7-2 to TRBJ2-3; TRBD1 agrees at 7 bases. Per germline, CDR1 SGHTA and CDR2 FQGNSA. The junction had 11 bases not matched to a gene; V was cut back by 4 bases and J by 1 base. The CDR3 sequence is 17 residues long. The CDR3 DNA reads TGTGCCAGCAGCTCAACAGCAGGGGGAGTTGGCACAGATACGCAGTATTTT. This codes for CASSSTAGGVGTDTQYF.

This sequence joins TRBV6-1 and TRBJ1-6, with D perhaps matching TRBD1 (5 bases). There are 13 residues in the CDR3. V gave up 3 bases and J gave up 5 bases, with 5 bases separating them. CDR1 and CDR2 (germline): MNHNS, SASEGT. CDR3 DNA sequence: TGTGCCAGCAGTGACAGGGATAATTCACCCCTCCACTTT. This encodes CASSDRDNSPLHF.

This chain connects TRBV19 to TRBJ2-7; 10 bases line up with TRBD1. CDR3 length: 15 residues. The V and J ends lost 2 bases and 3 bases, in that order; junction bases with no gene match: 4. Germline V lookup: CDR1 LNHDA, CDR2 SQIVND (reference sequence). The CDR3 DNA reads TGTGCCAGTAGTATAACGACAGGGGGCCTCTACGAGCAGTACTTC. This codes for CASSITTGGLYEQYF. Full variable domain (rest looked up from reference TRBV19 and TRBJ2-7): DGGITQSPKYLFRKEGQNVTLSCEQNLNHDAMYWYRQDPGQGLRLIYYSQIVNDFQKGDIAEGYSVSREKKESFPLTVTSAQKNPTAFYLCASSITTGGLYEQYFGPGTRLTVT.

CDR3 residues: CASSLDPGLAGGEQFF. The CDR3 DNA is TGCGCCAGCAGCCTCGACCCGGGCCTAGCGGGCGGGGAGCAGTTCTTC. The chain is built from TRBV4-1 and TRBJ2-1; 8 bases are shared with TRBD2. The CDR3 has 16 residues. J was trimmed by 10 bases and V by 4 bases; bases with no gene match: 15. In germline, CDR1 is MGHRA, CDR2 YSYEKL.

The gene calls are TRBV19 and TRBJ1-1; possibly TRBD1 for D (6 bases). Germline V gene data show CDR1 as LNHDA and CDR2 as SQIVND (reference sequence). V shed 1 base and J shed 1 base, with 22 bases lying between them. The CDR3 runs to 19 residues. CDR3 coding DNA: TGTGCCAGTAGTATAGGGGCGAGTGCGGGGGCGATATGGAACACTGAAGCTTTCTTT. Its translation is CASSIGASAGAIWNTEAFF.

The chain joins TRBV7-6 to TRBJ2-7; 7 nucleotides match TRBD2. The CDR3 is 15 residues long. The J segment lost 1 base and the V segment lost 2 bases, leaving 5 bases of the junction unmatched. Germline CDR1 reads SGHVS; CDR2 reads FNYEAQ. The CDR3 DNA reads TGTGCCAGCAGCTTACGGCTAGCGGCGTCCTACGAGCAGTACTTC. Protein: CASSLRLAASYEQYF.

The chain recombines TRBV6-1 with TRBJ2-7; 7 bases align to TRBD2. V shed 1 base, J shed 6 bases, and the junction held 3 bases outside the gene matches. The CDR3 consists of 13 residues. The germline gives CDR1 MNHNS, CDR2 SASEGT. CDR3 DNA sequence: TGTGCCAGCAGTGAAGGGGGAGGGAGCGAGCAGTACTTC. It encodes CASSEGGGSEQYF.

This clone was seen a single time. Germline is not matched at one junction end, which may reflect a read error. The chain's CDR3 is CSSSPGQRNSYEQYF. DNA of the CDR3: TGTTCCAGCAGCCCCGGACAGCGAAACTCCTACGAGCAGTACTTC. This chain links TRBV7-9 with TRBJ2-7, with D possibly TRBD1 on 6 matching bases. Per the germline V gene, CDR1 is SEHNR and CDR2 is FQNEAQ (reference sequence). The CDR3 loop spans 15 amino acids. The complete variable domain, with remaining parts taken from reference TRBV7-9 and TRBJ2-7, reads DTGVSQNPRHKITKRGQNVTFRCDPISEHNRLYWYRQTLGQGPEFLTYFQNEAQLEKSRLLSDRFSAERPKGSFSTLEIQRTEQGDSAMYLCSSSPGQRNSYEQYFGPGTRLTVT.